The following is a T cell receptor beta chain sequence with its context. Its antigen remains unidentified. The data were taken from a study of human T cells and chemical hapten exposure. Study-level background: Women made up most patients, who had alopecia areata, totalis or universalis.

Time point denoted: patch test 3, about 24 weeks after DPC sensitization. This sample's treatment: therapeutic diphenylcyclopropenone sensitization with weekly scalp DPC. Germline-derived CDR1 and CDR2 are SQVTM and ANQGSEA. Deletions cut 7 bases from V and 2 bases from J, with 4 bases between. The CDR3 length is 10 residues. TCRdb redid the calling of the RACE reads with MiXCR, one entry per CDR3 protein. Of 190,000 or so distinct CDR3 sequences detected, 24% appear once; the ten largest clones hold approximately 2.5%. Study-level points and caveats: No alteration of TCRs above 1 in 1000 frequency was seen with DPC sensitization.

The rearrangement joins TRBV29-1 to TRBJ2-3; D uncertain. This sequence originates from a woman in her forties with alopecia areata. Some clones in this sample may be carry-over from other donors' samples. The input for sequencing was whole blood, taken in connection with sensitization to the hapten diphenylcyclopropenone (DPC). CDR3 coding DNA: TGCAGCGCCGCCACAGATACGCAGTATTTT. Its protein is CSAATDTQYF.